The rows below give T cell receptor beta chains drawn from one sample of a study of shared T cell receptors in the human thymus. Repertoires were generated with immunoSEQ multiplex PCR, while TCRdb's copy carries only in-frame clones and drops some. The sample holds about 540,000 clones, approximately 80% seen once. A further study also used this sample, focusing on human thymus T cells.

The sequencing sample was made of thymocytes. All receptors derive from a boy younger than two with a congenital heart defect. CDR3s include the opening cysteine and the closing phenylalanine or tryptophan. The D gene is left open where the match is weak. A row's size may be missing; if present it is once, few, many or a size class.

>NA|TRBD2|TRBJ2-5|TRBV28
TGTGCCAGCAGTCACCTCCTTGGACTAGCGGGGGGGGAGACCCAGTACTTC
CASSHLLGLAGGETQYF
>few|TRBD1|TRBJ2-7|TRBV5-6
TGTGCCAGCAGCTTGGAAGACAGGGGGCCCCCCCTAAAGCAGTACTTC
CASSLEDRGPPLKQYF
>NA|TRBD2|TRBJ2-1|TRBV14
TGTGCCAGCAGCCGCGGACTAGCGGGACCCGGGGCCTACAATGAGCAGTTCTTC
CASSRGLAGPGAYNEQFF
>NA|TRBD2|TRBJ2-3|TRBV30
TGTGCCTGGAGTGTACCCCAGCGGGGTAGCACAGATACGCAGTATTTT
CAWSVPQRGSTDTQYF
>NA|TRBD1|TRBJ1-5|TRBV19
TGTGCCAGTAGGCCAGGGGGAAGGCCCCAGCATTTT
CASRPGGRPQHF
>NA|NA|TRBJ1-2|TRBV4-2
TGTGCCAGCAGCCAAGATTATGGAGGGATTGTAGGTGGCTACACCTTC
CASSQDYGGIVGGYTF
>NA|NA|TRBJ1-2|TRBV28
TGTGCCAGCAGTTTGGGCAGGGACTATGGCTACACCTTC
CASSLGRDYGYTF
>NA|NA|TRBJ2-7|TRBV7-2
TGTGCCAGCAGCCCAACGCCGGGGAACTCCTACGAGCAGTACTTC
CASSPTPGNSYEQYF
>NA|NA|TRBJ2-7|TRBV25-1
TGTGCCAGCAGTGATTTCCTAGCGCCCACACCCTACGAGCAGTACTTC
CASSDFLAPTPYEQYF
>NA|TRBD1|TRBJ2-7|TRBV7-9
TGTGCCAGCAGCTCGACAGGGGTTGACTACGAGCAGTACTTC
CASSSTGVDYEQYF
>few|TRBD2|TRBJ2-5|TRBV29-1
TGCAGCGTTGAAGATGCGAGGGCTGGACTAGGGACCCAGTACTTC
CSVEDARAGLGTQYF
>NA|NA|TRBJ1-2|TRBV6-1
TGTGCCAGCACCGGCCGGGGAGGGGCATATGGCTACACCTTC
CASTGRGGAYGYTF
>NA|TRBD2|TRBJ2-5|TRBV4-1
TGCGCCAGCAGCCAAGAACTAGCGGAGGGGCTACAAGAGACCCAGTACTTC
CASSQELAEGLQETQYF
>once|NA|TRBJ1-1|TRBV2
TGTGCCAGCACCTGCGGGACCAAATTGAACACTGAAGCTTTCTTT
CASTCGTKLNTEAFF
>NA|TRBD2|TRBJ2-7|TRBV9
TGTGCCAGCAGCGTAGGCCCCGCGGGAGGGACCTACGAGCAGTACTTC
CASSVGPAGGTYEQYF
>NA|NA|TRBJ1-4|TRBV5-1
TGCGCCAGCAGCTTGGCACACAGGGCAACTAATGAAAAACTGTTTTTT
CASSLAHRATNEKLFF
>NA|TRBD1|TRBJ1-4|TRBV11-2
TGTGCCAGCAGCATCGCTCCGGGACAGGGCCGGGAAAAACTGTTTTTT
CASSIAPGQGREKLFF
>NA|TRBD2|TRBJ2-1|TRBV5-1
TGCGCCAGCAGAACAACTAGCGGGACTCCCCCCCCCTACAATGAGCAGTTCTTC
CASRTTSGTPPPYNEQFF
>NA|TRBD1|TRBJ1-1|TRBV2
TGTGCCAGCAGTACGGGACAGATAAACACTGAAGCTTTCTTT
CASSTGQINTEAFF
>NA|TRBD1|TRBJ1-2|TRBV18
TGTGCCAGCTCACCCGACAGGGCGCATGGCTACACCTTC
CASSPDRAHGYTF
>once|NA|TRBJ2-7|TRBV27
TGTGCCAGCAGGGTGAGGGAGGCGGGAAGCTCCTACGAGCAGTACTTC
CASRVREAGSSYEQYF
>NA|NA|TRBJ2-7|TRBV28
TGTGCCAGCAGTTACCACAGGGAAGTCTACGAGCAGTACTTC
CASSYHREVYEQYF
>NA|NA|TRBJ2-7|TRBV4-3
TGCGCCAGCAGCCAAGATAATATGGTGGGGAGGCTAGGATCCTACGAGCAGTACTTC
CASSQDNMVGRLGSYEQYF
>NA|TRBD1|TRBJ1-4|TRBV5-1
TGCGCCAGCAGCTACAGACAGGGGGATGAGACTAATGAAAAACTGTTTTTT
CASSYRQGDETNEKLFF
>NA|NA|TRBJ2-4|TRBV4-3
TGCGCCAGCAGTCTAACCGCCGGGGACCACCCGGGGGAAAACATTCAGTACTTC
CASSLTAGDHPGENIQYF
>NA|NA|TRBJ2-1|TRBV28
TGTGCCAGCAGTTTGAGGGCCGGCCATTTAAATAAAAACTACAATGAGCAGTTCTTC
CASSLRAGHLNKNYNEQFF
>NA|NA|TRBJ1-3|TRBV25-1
TGTGCCACCGGGATAACTGGAAACACCATATATTTT
CATGITGNTIYF
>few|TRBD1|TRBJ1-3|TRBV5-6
TGTGCCAGCAGCAGACAGGGGTTCTCTGGAAACACCATATATTTT
CASSRQGFSGNTIYF
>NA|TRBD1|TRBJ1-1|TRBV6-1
TGTGCCAGCAGTGAGTGGGACAGGAGGGGGACTGAAGCTTTCTTT
CASSEWDRRGTEAFF
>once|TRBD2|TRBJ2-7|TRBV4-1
TGCGCCAGCAGCCAAGACCGGATCGGAACAATAGCGGGAGAAGTGTCCGAGCAGTACTTC
CASSQDRIGTIAGEVSEQYF
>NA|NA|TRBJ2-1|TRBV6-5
TGTGCCAGCAGTTACTCGTCGGGTGCTTACAATGAGCAGTTCTTC
CASSYSSGAYNEQFF
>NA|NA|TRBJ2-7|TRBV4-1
TGCGCCAGCAGCGGACTCCAGAGTAGCGCCTACGAGCAGTACTTC
CASSGLQSSAYEQYF
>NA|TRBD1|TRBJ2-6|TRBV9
TGTGCCAGCAGCGAGGGGGGGGACAGGGAAAACAGTTCTGGGGCCAACGTCCTGACTTTC
CASSEGGDRENSSGANVLTF
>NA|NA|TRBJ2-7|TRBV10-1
TGCGCCAGCAGTGAGATGGCGGGGACAGCCACCCCCTACGAGCAGTACTTC
CASSEMAGTATPYEQYF
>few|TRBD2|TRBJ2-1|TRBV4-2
TGTGCCAGCAGCCAGGGGACTAGCGGGAGTAAAGAGGTGCAGTTCTTC
CASSQGTSGSKEVQFF
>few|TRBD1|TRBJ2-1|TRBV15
TGTGCCACCAGCAGAGATGAGGACAGGGGGAACAATGAGCAGTTCTTC
CATSRDEDRGNNEQFF
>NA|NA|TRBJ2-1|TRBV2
TGTGCCAGCAGTGAATGGAGGGGCTATTACAATGAGCAGTTCTTC
CASSEWRGYYNEQFF
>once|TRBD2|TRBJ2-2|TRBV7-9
TGTGCCAGCAGCCAACCGCGACTAGCCAGTTTAACCGGGGAGCTGTTTTTT
CASSQPRLASLTGELFF
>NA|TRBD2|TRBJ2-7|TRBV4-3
TGCGCCAGCAGCCAAGAAGGGCCTAGCGGGAGGGCTGCCGAGCAGTACTTC
CASSQEGPSGRAAEQYF
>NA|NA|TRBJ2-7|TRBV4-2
TGTGCCAGCAGCCAAGAATCGGGAACCTACGAGCAGTACTTC
CASSQESGTYEQYF
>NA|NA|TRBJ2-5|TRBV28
TGTGCCAGCAGTCAGGGATCGGGGGAAGGGGAGACCCAGTACTTC
CASSQGSGEGETQYF